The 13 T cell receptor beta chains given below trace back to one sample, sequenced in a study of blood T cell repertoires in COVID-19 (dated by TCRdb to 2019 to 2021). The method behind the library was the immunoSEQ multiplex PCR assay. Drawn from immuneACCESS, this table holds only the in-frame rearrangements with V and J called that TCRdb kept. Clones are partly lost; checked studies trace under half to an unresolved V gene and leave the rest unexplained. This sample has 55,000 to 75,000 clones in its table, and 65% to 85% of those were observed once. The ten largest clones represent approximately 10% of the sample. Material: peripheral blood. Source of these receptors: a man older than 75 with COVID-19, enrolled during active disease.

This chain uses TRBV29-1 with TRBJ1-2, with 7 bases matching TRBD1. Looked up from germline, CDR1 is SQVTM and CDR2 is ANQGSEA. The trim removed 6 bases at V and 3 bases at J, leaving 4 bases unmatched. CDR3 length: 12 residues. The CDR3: CSVRDSDYGYTF. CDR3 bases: TGCAGCGTCCGGGACAGTGACTATGGCTACACCTTC. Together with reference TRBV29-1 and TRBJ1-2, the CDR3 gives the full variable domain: SAVISQKPSRDICQRGTSLTIQCQVDSQVTMMFWYRQQPGQSLTLIATANQGSEATYESGFVIDKFPISRPNLTFSTLTVSNMSPEDSSIYLCSVRDSDYGYTFGSGTRLTVV.

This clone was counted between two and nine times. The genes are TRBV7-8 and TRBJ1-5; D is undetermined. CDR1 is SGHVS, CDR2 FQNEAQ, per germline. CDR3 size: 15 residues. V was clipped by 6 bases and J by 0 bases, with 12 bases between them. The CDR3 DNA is TGTGCCAGCAGGCCACCGGGGAATAGCAATCAGCCCCAGCATTTT. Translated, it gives CASRPPGNSNQPQHF.

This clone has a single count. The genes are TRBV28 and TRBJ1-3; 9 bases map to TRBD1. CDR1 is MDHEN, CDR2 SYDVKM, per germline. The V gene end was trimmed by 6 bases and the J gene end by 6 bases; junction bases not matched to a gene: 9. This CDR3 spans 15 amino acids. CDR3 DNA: TGTGCCAGCAGGGGAACGACAGGGGGGAAAAACACCATATATTTT. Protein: CASRGTTGGKNTIYF.

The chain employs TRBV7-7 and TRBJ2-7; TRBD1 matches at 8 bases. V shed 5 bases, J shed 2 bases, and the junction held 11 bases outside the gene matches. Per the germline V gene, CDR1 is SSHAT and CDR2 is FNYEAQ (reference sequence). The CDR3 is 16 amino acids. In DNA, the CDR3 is TGTGCCAGCAGCCCTTCATCGGGACAGGTCGCCTACGAGCAGTACTTC. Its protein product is CASSPSSGQVAYEQYF.

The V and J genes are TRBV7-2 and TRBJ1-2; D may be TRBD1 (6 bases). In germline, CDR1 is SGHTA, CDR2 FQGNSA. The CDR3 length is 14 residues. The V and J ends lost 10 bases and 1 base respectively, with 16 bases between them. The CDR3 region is CATGEGGVNYGYTF. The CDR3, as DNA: TGTGCCACGGGGGAGGGGGGAGTTAACTATGGCTACACCTTC.

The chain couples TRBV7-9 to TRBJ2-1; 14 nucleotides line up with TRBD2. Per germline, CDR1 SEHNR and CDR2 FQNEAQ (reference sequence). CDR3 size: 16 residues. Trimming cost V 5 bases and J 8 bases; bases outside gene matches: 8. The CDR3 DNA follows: TGTGCCAGCAGCACCGGGACTAGCGGGAGTAGGGATGAGCAGTTCTTC. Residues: CASSTGTSGSRDEQFF.

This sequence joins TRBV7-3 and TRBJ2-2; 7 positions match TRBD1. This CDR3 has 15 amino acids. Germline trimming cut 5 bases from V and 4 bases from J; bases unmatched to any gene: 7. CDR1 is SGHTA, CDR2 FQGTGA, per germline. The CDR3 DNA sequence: TGTGCCAGCAGCCCAGACAGGGTGACCACCGGGGAGCTGTTTTTT. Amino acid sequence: CASSPDRVTTGELFF. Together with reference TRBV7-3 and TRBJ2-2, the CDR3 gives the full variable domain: GAGVSQTPSNKVTEKGKYVELRCDPISGHTALYWYRQSLGQGPEFLIYFQGTGAADDSGLPNDRFFAVRPEGSVSTLKIQRTERGDSAVYLCASSPDRVTTGELFFGEGSRLTVL.

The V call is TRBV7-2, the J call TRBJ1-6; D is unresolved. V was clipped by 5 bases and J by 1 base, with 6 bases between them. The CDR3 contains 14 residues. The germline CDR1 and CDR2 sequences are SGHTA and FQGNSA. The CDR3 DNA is TGTGCCAGCAGCATCAGATCCTATAATTCACCCCTCCACTTT. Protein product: CASSIRSYNSPLHF.

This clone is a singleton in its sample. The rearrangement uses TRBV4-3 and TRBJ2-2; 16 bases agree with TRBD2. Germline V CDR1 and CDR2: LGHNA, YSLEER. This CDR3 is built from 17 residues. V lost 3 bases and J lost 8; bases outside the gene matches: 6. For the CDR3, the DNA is TGCGCCAGCAGCCACCCGGGGACTAGCGGGAGGGCGGGGGAGCTGTTTTTT. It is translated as CASSHPGTSGRAGELFF.

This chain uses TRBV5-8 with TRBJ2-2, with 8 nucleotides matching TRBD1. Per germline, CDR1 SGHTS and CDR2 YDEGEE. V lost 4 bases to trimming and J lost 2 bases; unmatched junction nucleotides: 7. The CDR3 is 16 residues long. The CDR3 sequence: CASSRDRGFNTGELFF. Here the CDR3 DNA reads TGTGCCAGCAGCCGTGACAGGGGCTTTAACACCGGGGAGCTGTTTTTT.

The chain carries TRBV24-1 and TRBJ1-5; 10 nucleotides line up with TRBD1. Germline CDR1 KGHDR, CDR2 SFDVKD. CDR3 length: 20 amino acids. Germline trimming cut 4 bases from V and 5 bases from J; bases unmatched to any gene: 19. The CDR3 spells CATSDPTPTGGGWGDQPQHF. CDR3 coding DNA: TGTGCCACCAGTGACCCGACCCCGACAGGGGGCGGTTGGGGCGATCAGCCCCAGCATTTT.

This CDR3 is CASSQAPGHNYGYTF. DNA for the CDR3: TGTGCCAGCAGCCAAGCTCCGGGACACAACTATGGCTACACCTTC. This rearrangement joins TRBV14 to TRBJ1-2; possible D gene TRBD1, 6 bases. Germline V CDR1 and CDR2: SGHDN, FVKESK. CDR3 size: 15 residues. Deletions cut 1 base from V and 2 bases from J, with 11 bases between.

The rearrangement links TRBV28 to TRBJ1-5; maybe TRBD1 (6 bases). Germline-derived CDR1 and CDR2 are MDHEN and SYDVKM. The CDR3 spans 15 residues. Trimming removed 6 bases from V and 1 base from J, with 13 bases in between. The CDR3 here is CASRPQGGSNQPQHF. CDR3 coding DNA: TGTGCCAGCAGGCCACAGGGTGGAAGCAATCAGCCCCAGCATTTT.